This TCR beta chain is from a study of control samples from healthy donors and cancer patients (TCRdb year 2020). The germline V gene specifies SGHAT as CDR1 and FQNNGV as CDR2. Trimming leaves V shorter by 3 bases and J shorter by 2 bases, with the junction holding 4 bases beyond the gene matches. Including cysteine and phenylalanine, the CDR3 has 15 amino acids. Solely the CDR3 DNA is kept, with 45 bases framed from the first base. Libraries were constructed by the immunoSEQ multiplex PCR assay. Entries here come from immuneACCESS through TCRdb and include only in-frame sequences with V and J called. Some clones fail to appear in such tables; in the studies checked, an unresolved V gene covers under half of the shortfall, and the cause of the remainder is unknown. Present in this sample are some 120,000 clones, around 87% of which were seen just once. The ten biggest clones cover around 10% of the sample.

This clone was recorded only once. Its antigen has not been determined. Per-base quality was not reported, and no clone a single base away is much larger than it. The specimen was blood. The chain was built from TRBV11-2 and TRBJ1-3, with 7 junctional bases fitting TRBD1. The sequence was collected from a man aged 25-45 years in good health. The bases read TGTGCCAGCAGCTTGGACAGGAGTCCTGGAAACACCATATATTTT. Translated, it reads CASSLDRSPGNTIYF.